The subject of this entry is one TCR beta chain. Its target is not known. This sample is part of a study of T-cell memory formation after mild COVID-19. Study background: Clustering of TCRs was largely donor specific. Notes on the study in general: Later expanders leaned toward CD4+, whereas clones contracting from day 15 to 85 were balanced CD4/CD8. What remained unconfirmed was the SARS-CoV-2 specificity of second-wave clones peaking on day 37. Clones which contracted sat mainly in CM and EM if CD4+, and in EMRA if CD8+.

TCRdb re-derived calls from the 5' RACE reads in MiXCR, one entry per CDR3 protein. In the table there are over 400,000 distinct CDR3 sequences, 20% to 25% of which are singletons. The CDR3 runs 13 residues. V shed 7 bases and J shed 6 bases, with 15 bases lying between them. The chain couples TRBV12-3 or TRBV12-4 to TRBJ1-1, with D possibly TRBD1 on 5 matching bases. Specimen: PBMCs or a T cell subset sorted from them (not recorded which). The source of this sequence is an adult woman who had mild COVID-19 (a few samples of this study predate the infection). Cell type and time point are not known. This chain's CDR3 is CASKRGGRAEAFF. In nucleotides, the CDR3 is TGTGCCAGCAAACGGGGCGGTAGGGCTGAAGCTTTCTTT.